One sample yielded the 7 T cell receptor beta chains listed below, sequenced in a study of graft-versus-host responses after intestinal transplantation. Sequencing was performed with immunoSEQ multiplex PCR; in TCRdb, only in-frame clones are kept and a portion is missing. Of 77,000 or so clones in the sample, around 92% are singletons; the top ten hold under 0.85%. Sequencing used PBMCs, obtained 98 days after intestinal transplantation. The receptors stem from a human patient who received an intestinal transplant, so some T cells may come from the graft donor.

This sequence joins TRBV10-1 and TRBJ2-3; 9 nucleotides match TRBD2. CDR1 is WNHNN and CDR2 is SYGVQD in the germline V gene (reference sequence). CDR3 length: 20 residues. The J segment lost 0 bases and the V segment lost 0 bases, leaving 13 bases of the junction unmatched. The DNA of the CDR3 is TGCGCCAGCAGTGAGTCTGAGCGGGAGGTTTTTGCAACTAGCACAGATACGCAGTATTTT. Translation: CASSESEREVFATSTDTQYF.

The V call is TRBV20-1, the J call TRBJ1-1; D gene uncertain. The CDR3 is 11 residues long. Germline CDR1 and CDR2: DFQATT and SNEGSKA (reference sequence). DNA of the CDR3: TGCAGCGCTCGGGGAGCCACTGAAGCTTTCTTT. Its protein product is CSARGATEAFF.

The chain employs TRBV5-4 and TRBJ2-7; a weak D match, TRBD2 (7 bases). CDR1 and CDR2 from the germline V gene are SGHNT and YYREEE (reference sequence). This CDR3 spans 15 amino acids. The germline V and J ends were trimmed by 4 bases and 12 bases, with 26 bases remaining between them. CDR3 coding DNA: TGTGCCAGCAGCCCCGTCGAGGGAGGGGGGACGCCCCTGTACTTC. Its translation: CASSPVEGGGTPLYF.

The rearrangement uses TRBV2 and TRBJ1-5, with D unresolved. Trimming left V 8 bases short and J 9 bases short, with 17 bases between. The CDR3 contains 13 residues. Looked up from germline, CDR1 is SNHLY and CDR2 is FYNNEI. This chain's CDR3 is CASEEGGLGPQHF. CDR3 bases: TGTGCCAGCGAGGAGGGAGGCCTGGGGCCCCAGCATTTT. The whole variable domain, filled in from reference TRBV2 and TRBJ1-5, reads EPEVTQTPSHQVTQMGQEVILRCVPISNHLYFYWYRQILGQKVEFLVSFYNNEISEKSEIFDDQFSVERPDGSNFTLKIRSTKLEDSAMYFCASEEGGLGPQHFGDGTRLSIL.

The genes are TRBV5-1 and TRBJ1-2; perhaps TRBD1 as D (6 bases). The V end was cut by 4 bases, the J end by 1 base, with 11 bases between. The CDR3 has 14 amino acids. CDR1 and CDR2 (germline): SGHRS, YFSETQ. The CDR3 region is CASSPRQDNYGYTF. CDR3 nucleotides: TGCGCCAGCAGCCCGCGACAGGATAACTATGGCTACACCTTC.

J is TRBJ2-5 and V is TRBV6-6; no firm D call. The CDR3 consists of 13 residues. The V gene's germline CDR1 is MNHNY and CDR2 SVGAGI (reference sequence). Trimming took 2 bases from V and 2 from J, leaving 6 bases between them. CDR3 region: CASSYRVQETQYF. The CDR3 DNA sequence: TGTGCCAGCAGTTACCGGGTTCAAGAGACCCAGTACTTC.

V and J are TRBV7-2 and TRBJ1-1, with 9 bases lining up with TRBD1. With 0 bases clipped from V and 3 bases from J, the junction kept 8 bases outside the gene matches. Germline lookup yields CDR1 SGHTA and CDR2 FQGNSA. The CDR3 contains 17 residues. The CDR3 spells CASSLAPRQGVYTEAFF. The DNA of the CDR3 is TGTGCCAGCAGCTTAGCCCCTAGACAGGGGGTATACACTGAAGCTTTCTTT.